The 30 T cell receptor beta chains in this list originate from one sample, sequenced in a study of Tregs in tolerant kidney transplant recipients. The table came from immunoSEQ multiplex PCR; TCRdb's copy has only in-frame clones and leaves some out. The sample has about 18,000 clones; 82% are singletons. Sequencing was done on a sample of Tregs from blood. These receptors originate from a human donor in good health.

This clone was observed a handful of times. V is TRBV6-5 and J is TRBJ2-1; 12 bases fit TRBD2. This CDR3 has 15 amino acids. Trimming at V came to 6 bases and at J to 8 bases, leaving 8 bases not matched to a gene. Germline lookup yields CDR1 MNHEY and CDR2 SVGAGI. CDR3 sequence reads: CASSVTSGSRHEQFF. The CDR3 nucleotides are TGTGCCAGCAGCGTGACTAGCGGGAGCAGACATGAGCAGTTCTTC.

The gene calls are TRBV7-2 and TRBJ1-2; D is undetermined. V was clipped by 4 bases and J by 3 bases, with 6 bases between them. The V gene's germline CDR1 is SGHTA and CDR2 FQGNSA. There are 12 residues in the CDR3. The CDR3 spells CASSWLDYGYTF. Here the CDR3 DNA reads TGTGCCAGCAGCTGGCTAGACTATGGCTACACCTTC.

The chain uses TRBV19 and TRBJ1-4; the D gene is possibly TRBD1 (6 bases). The V and J ends lost 5 bases and 10 bases respectively, with 11 bases between them. The germline gives CDR1 LNHDA, CDR2 SQIVND (reference sequence). The CDR3 is made up of 12 amino acids. The CDR3 is CASSVNRVKLFF. CDR3 nucleotide sequence: TGTGCCAGTAGTGTAAACAGGGTAAAACTGTTTTTT.

This clone was counted only a few times. The chain is built from TRBV5-1 and TRBJ2-3, with 9 bases matching TRBD2. The germline gives CDR1 SGHRS, CDR2 YFSETQ. The CDR3 totals 16 residues. The junction had 7 bases not matched to a gene; V was cut back by 3 bases and J by 2 bases. The CDR3 protein is CASSWGAGGFTDTQYF. The CDR3 DNA sequence: TGCGCCAGCAGCTGGGGAGCGGGGGGTTTCACAGATACGCAGTATTTT.

The chain links TRBV6-6 to TRBJ1-4; D is undetermined. The CDR3 runs to 14 residues. Germline CDR1 MNHNY, CDR2 SVGAGI (reference sequence). The V end was cut by 5 bases, the J end by 8 bases, with 15 bases between. The DNA of the CDR3 is TGTGCCAGCAGTGGGAGGAAATTAAGCGAAAAACTGTTTTTT. Protein sequence: CASSGRKLSEKLFF.

The gene calls are TRBV5-1 and TRBJ2-7, with TRBD2 as a possible D gene (6 bases). The V and J ends lost 3 bases and 4 bases respectively, with 11 bases between them. Germline V gene lookup returns CDR1 SGHRS and CDR2 YFSETQ. This CDR3 is 13 amino acids long. CDR3 nucleotides: TGCGCCAGCAGCTCCACCGGGACTTACGAGCAGTACTTC. Protein: CASSSTGTYEQYF.

The V call is TRBV5-1, the J call TRBJ1-5; 7 bases map to TRBD1. The CDR3 has 13 residues. The ends lost 4 bases at V and 9 bases at J; junction bases unmatched: 7. Germline values: CDR1 SGHRS, CDR2 YFSETQ. CDR3 residues: CASSAETGTPQHF. The CDR3 DNA follows: TGCGCCAGCAGCGCCGAGACAGGGACGCCCCAGCATTTT.

The chain employs TRBV5-1 and TRBJ2-7; 11 nucleotides agree with TRBD2. Germline values: CDR1 SGHRS, CDR2 YFSETQ. V shed 0 bases, J shed 3 bases, and the junction held 2 bases outside the gene matches. This CDR3 contains 15 residues. Written as DNA, the CDR3 is TGCGCCAGCAGCTTGGGTAGCGGGAGGGTCTACGAGCAGTACTTC. Translating gives CASSLGSGRVYEQYF.

The chain recombines TRBV21-1 with TRBJ2-2; the table's D call of TRBD2 was not tested on the DNA. TRBV21-1 is assigned pseudogene status. This CDR3 comprises 17 residues. The CDR3 DNA follows: TGTGCCAGCAGCGCCGCCGGACTAGCGGGAGACACCGGGGAGCTGTTTTTT. Its protein product is CASSAAGLAGDTGELFF.

This clone was counted a few times. This sample includes further DNA sequences coding for the same CDR3. The genes are TRBV20-1 and TRBJ1-2; no reliable D call. Germline CDR1 reads DFQATT; CDR2 reads SNEGSKA (reference sequence). Between the trimmed V and J ends, which lost 6 bases and 4 bases, there was a span of 9 bases. The CDR3 covers 11 residues. Here the CDR3 reads CSASRSYGYTF. The CDR3 nucleotides read TGCAGTGCCAGCCGCTCCTATGGCTACACCTTC.

In this sample, this clone turned up once. The gene calls are TRBV6-5 and TRBJ2-5, with 11 bases identical to TRBD2. This CDR3 has 15 amino acids. Germline assignment: CDR1 MNHEY and CDR2 SVGAGI. The ends lost 4 bases at V and 1 base at J; junction bases unmatched: 2. The CDR3 is CASSLTSGAQETQYF. In DNA, the CDR3 is TGTGCCAGCAGTTTGACTAGCGGGGCCCAAGAGACCCAGTACTTC.

The V call is TRBV10-3, the J call TRBJ2-5; 7 nucleotides align to TRBD2. The germline V gene encodes CDR1 ENHRY and CDR2 SYGVKD. The CDR3 length is 12 residues. The junction had 7 bases not matched to a gene; V was cut back by 10 bases and J by 5 bases. CDR3: CATRGVGETQYF. DNA of the CDR3: TGTGCCACCCGGGGGGTTGGGGAGACCCAGTACTTC.

The chain has TRBV10-3 and TRBJ2-5, with D tentatively TRBD1 (6 bases). Germline V lookup: CDR1 ENHRY, CDR2 SYGVKD. The V end lost 4 bases, the J end lost 5 bases, and 14 bases lay between the germline ends. The CDR3 has 14 residues. The CDR3 coding sequence is TGTGCCATCAGTGGTGCGGCGAGGGGGGAGACCCAGTACTTC. It is translated as CAISGAARGETQYF.

This clone was seen once. V gene TRBV2 combines with J gene TRBJ1-2, with TRBD1 identical over 8 bases. Germline loops: CDR1 SNHLY, CDR2 FYNNEI. This CDR3 contains 14 residues. Losses at the gene ends were 6 bases for V and 7 bases for J; bases not matched to a gene: 10. The CDR3 nucleotides read TGTGCCAGCAGACACGACAGGGGTTGGGGTGGCTACACCTTC. Translation gives CASRHDRGWGGYTF.

This clone came up a few times. V and J are TRBV13 and TRBJ2-1; TRBD2 is a possible D gene (5 bases). Deletions cut 1 base from V and 6 bases from J, with 10 bases between. The CDR3 is 14 residues long. In germline, CDR1 is PRHDT, CDR2 FYEKMQ (reference sequence). The CDR3 coding sequence is TGTGCCAGCAGCTTAGTTACGACTATCAATGAGCAGTTCTTC. This codes for CASSLVTTINEQFF.

As concerns this clone: At one end, the junction sequence differs from germline, possibly due to a read error. The chain joins TRBV7-2 to TRBJ2-5, with unresolved D. CDR3 size: 12 residues. The germline gives CDR1 SGHTA, CDR2 FQGNSA. CDR3 nucleotide sequence: TGTGCCAGCAGCCTCGGGCAAGGGACCCAGTACTTC. This sequence encodes CASSLGQGTQYF.

The chain has TRBV5-5 and TRBJ2-7; no clear D. V dropped 4 bases and J dropped 2 bases, with 13 bases sitting between them. Germline loops: CDR1 SGHKS, CDR2 YYEKEE (reference sequence). The CDR3 loop spans 14 amino acids. CDR3 amino acids: CASSHPDPPYEQYF. The CDR3 coding sequence is TGTGCCAGCAGCCATCCGGATCCACCCTACGAGCAGTACTTC.

V gene TRBV16 combines with J gene TRBJ2-7; 7 bases align to TRBD1. After removal of 3 bases from V and 2 bases from J, the junction contained 4 bases not matched to a gene. Per germline, CDR1 KGHSY and CDR2 FQNENV. This CDR3 spans 14 amino acids. CDR3 loop: CASSQPGQAYEQYF. CDR3 in DNA: TGTGCCAGCAGCCAGCCCGGACAGGCCTACGAGCAGTACTTC.

This clone was seen a few times. Compared with germline, one end of the junction differs, possibly owing to a read error. V is TRBV18 and J is TRBJ1-2; D unclear. Germline V CDR1 and CDR2: KGHSH, LQKENI. The CDR3 spans 9 residues. The CDR3 bases are TGTGCCAGCTCACCACCGGTCTCCTTC. Protein product: CASSPPVSF.

The chain employs TRBV5-6 and TRBJ2-4; 7 bases map to TRBD1. The V gene's germline CDR1 is SGHDT and CDR2 YYEEEE. J was trimmed by 9 bases and V by 3 bases; bases with no gene match: 6. CDR3 length: 13 residues. In DNA form, the CDR3 reads TGTGCCAGCAGCTGGGACAGACGGGGCATTCAGTACTTC. Translated, it gives CASSWDRRGIQYF.

The genes are TRBV19 and TRBJ1-4; D may be TRBD1 (6 bases). Per germline, CDR1 LNHDA and CDR2 SQIVND (reference sequence). Between the trimmed V and J ends, which lost 7 bases and 3 bases, there was a span of 12 bases. The length of the CDR3 is 14 residues. The CDR3 is CASIRTGPNEKLFF. The CDR3 nucleotides are TGTGCCAGTATCCGAACAGGGCCTAATGAAAAACTGTTTTTT.

V gene TRBV7-9 combines with J gene TRBJ1-3; D gene ambiguous. CDR1 is SEHNR, CDR2 FQNEAQ, per germline (reference sequence). There are 13 residues in the CDR3. V lost 4 bases and J lost 3, with 7 bases in between. The CDR3 nucleotides read TGTGCCAGCAGCTCCACCTTTGGAAACACCATATATTTT. Its translation: CASSSTFGNTIYF. Full variable domain (missing parts from reference TRBV7-9 and TRBJ1-3): DTGVSQNPRHKITKRGQNVTFRCDPISEHNRLYWYRQTLGQGPEFLTYFQNEAQLEKSRLLSDRFSAERPKGSFSTLEIQRTEQGDSAMYLCASSSTFGNTIYFGEGSWLTVV.

This clone showed up just once. V is TRBV6-5 and J is TRBJ2-7, with D unclear. V gave up 2 bases and J gave up 7 bases, with 6 bases separating them. Germline CDR1 MNHEY, CDR2 SVGAGI. The CDR3 runs to 11 residues. In DNA, the CDR3 is TGTGCCAGCAGTTACGGGTGGGAGCAGTACTTC. This gives the protein CASSYGWEQYF.

V and J are TRBV2 and TRBJ2-3, with D unresolved. The V end was cut by 2 bases, the J end by 10 bases, with 16 bases between. The CDR3 contains 14 residues. The germline gives CDR1 SNHLY, CDR2 FYNNEI. CDR3 sequence: CASSESPVSESQYF. CDR3 coding DNA: TGTGCCAGCAGTGAATCGCCCGTGTCTGAATCGCAGTATTTT.

The chain has TRBV7-2 and TRBJ2-1, with 7 bases lining up with TRBD2. The CDR3 extends over 15 amino acids. The J segment lost 2 bases and the V segment lost 4 bases, leaving 5 bases of the junction unmatched. Germline CDR1 is SGHTA and CDR2 is FQGNSA. The CDR3 here is CASSSAGSAYNEQFF. For the CDR3, the DNA is TGTGCCAGCAGCTCAGCGGGATCAGCCTACAATGAGCAGTTCTTC.

This CDR3 reads CASSYGGYGYTF. In nucleotides, the CDR3 is TGTGCCAGCAGTTACGGGGGCTATGGCTACACCTTC. This chain joins TRBV6-6 and TRBJ1-2, with D perhaps matching TRBD1 (5 bases). Germline V gene lookup returns CDR1 MNHNY and CDR2 SVGAGI (reference sequence). This CDR3 comprises 12 residues. The V and J ends lost 2 bases and 4 bases respectively, with 5 bases between them.

V is TRBV11-1 and J is TRBJ2-1; 15 bases are shared with TRBD2. Trimming took 3 bases from V and 7 from J; bases not matched to a gene: 1. The CDR3 consists of 15 residues. Germline-derived CDR1 and CDR2 are SGHAT and FQDESV (reference sequence). CDR3 sequence: CASSLGTSGGNEQFF. CDR3 DNA: TGTGCCAGCAGCTTGGGGACTAGCGGGGGGAATGAGCAGTTCTTC. Full variable domain (rest looked up from reference TRBV11-1 and TRBJ2-1): EAEVAQSPRYKITEKSQAVAFWCDPISGHATLYWYRQILGQGPELLVQFQDESVVDDSQLPKDRFSAERLKGVDSTLKIQPAELGDSAMYLCASSLGTSGGNEQFFGPGTRLTVL.

The J gene is TRBJ1-1, the V gene TRBV5-1; D uncertain. In germline, CDR1 is SGHRS, CDR2 YFSETQ. This CDR3 has 16 residues. V lost 0 bases to trimming and J lost 1 base, with 13 bases between them. CDR3 in amino acids: CASSLVQGRGNTEAFF. CDR3 sequence (DNA): TGCGCCAGCAGCTTGGTCCAAGGGCGGGGGAACACTGAAGCTTTCTTT. Looking up the rest from reference TRBV5-1 and TRBJ1-1 gives the full variable domain: KAGVTQTPRYLIKTRGQQVTLSCSPISGHRSVSWYQQTPGQGLQFLFEYFSETQRNKGNFPGRFSGRQFSNSRSEMNVSTLELGDSALYLCASSLVQGRGNTEAFFGQGTRLTVV.

The table lists this clone with a count of one. The CDR3 does not end in the conserved phenylalanine or tryptophan, so this is likely a read error. The J gene is TRBJ2-7, the V gene TRBV5-4, with D possibly matching TRBD2 (6 bases). The V end lost 4 bases, the J end lost 3 bases, and 14 bases lay between the germline ends. CDR1 and CDR2 (germline): SGHNT, YYREEE (reference sequence). The CDR3 sequence is 14 residues long. CDR3 DNA sequence: TGTGCCAGCAGCCCAGACCAGGACTACTACGAGCAGTACCTC. Amino acid sequence: CASSPDQDYYEQYL.

The rearrangement links TRBV6-6 to TRBJ1-1; TRBD1 matches at 7 bases. The CDR3 sequence is 13 residues long. Germline CDR1 MNHNY, CDR2 SVGAGI (reference sequence). V lost 2 bases and J lost 4; bases outside the gene matches: 1. The CDR3 loop is CASSYDRVTEAFF. Written as DNA, the CDR3 is TGTGCCAGCAGTTACGACAGGGTCACTGAAGCTTTCTTT.